Listed here are 21 T cell receptor beta chains from one sample, sequenced in a study of cytomegalovirus exposure and HLA in healthy donors. This PCR relied on a set of 60 Vbeta primers and 13 Jbeta primers. Using immunoSEQ multiplex PCR, the repertoire was profiled, and TCRdb retains in-frame clones only, with some absent. The sample has 140,000 to 150,000 clones, around 84% seen once. Sample: PBMCs. The source is a boy between 2 and 15 years old in good health and CMV-seronegative.

The genes are TRBV11-3 and TRBJ2-5; D may be TRBD1 (5 bases). Deletions cut 1 base from V and 2 bases from J, with 14 bases between. The CDR3 loop spans 16 amino acids. Germline V gene sequence: CDR1 SGHNT, CDR2 YENEEA. DNA for the CDR3: TGTGCCAGCAGCTTAGGAGGCCAGGGCTCACAAGAGACCCAGTACTTC. Its translation is CASSLGGQGSQETQYF.

The CDR3 is CASSHSPPETQYF. The CDR3 coding sequence is TGTGCCAGCAGCCACAGTCCCCCAGAGACCCAGTACTTC. The J gene is TRBJ2-5, the V gene TRBV7-3; D remains unclear. Trimming removed 5 bases from V and 4 bases from J, with 11 bases in between. This CDR3 has 13 residues. The germline V gene has CDR1 SGHTA and CDR2 FQGTGA.

A remark on this clone: One end of the junction fails to match germline, which may point to a read error. This chain links TRBV7-9 with TRBJ1-2; no definite D call. Per germline, CDR1 SEHNR and CDR2 FQNEAQ (reference sequence). The CDR3 sequence is 12 residues long. DNA of the CDR3: TGTTCCAGCAGCTTCTCGCGTCATGGCTACACCTTC. Amino acid sequence: CSSSFSRHGYTF.

The rearrangement links TRBV20-1 to TRBJ2-7; D ambiguous. This CDR3 is built from 11 residues. Trimming cost V 1 base and J 5 bases, with 6 bases left between them. Germline V gives CDR1 DFQATT, CDR2 SNEGSKA (reference sequence). CDR3 coding DNA: TGCAGTGCTAGAGGCGCGGACGAGCAGTACTTC. This encodes CSARGADEQYF.

This chain uses TRBV9 with TRBJ2-7; TRBD1 matches at 7 bases. V lost 0 bases to trimming and J lost 3 bases; unmatched junction nucleotides: 3. Germline CDR1 and CDR2: SGDLS and YYNGEE. The CDR3 contains 14 residues. This CDR3 reads CASSVEGAGYEQYF. CDR3 sequence (DNA): TGTGCCAGCAGCGTAGAGGGGGCGGGCTACGAGCAGTACTTC.

The chain uses TRBV5-5 and TRBJ2-1; 9 positions match TRBD2. Germline CDR1 is SGHKS and CDR2 is YYEKEE (reference sequence). The J segment lost 4 bases and the V segment lost 0 bases, leaving 2 bases of the junction unmatched. The CDR3 totals 15 residues. CDR3 loop: CASSLALAGYNEQFF. The CDR3 DNA sequence: TGTGCCAGCAGCTTGGCGCTAGCGGGATACAATGAGCAGTTCTTC.

The chain employs TRBV14 and TRBJ2-7; 9 bases are a match to TRBD1. Trimming at V came to 7 bases and at J to 5 bases, leaving 9 bases not matched to a gene. The V gene's germline CDR1 is SGHDN and CDR2 FVKESK. CDR3 length: 14 amino acids. The CDR3 reads CASMGTGRSNEQYF. The CDR3 region has the DNA TGTGCCAGCATGGGGACAGGGCGTTCCAACGAGCAGTACTTC.

This chain links TRBV9 with TRBJ2-5; weak D call: TRBD1 (6 bases). CDR3 size: 16 residues. The V end was cut by 2 bases, the J end by 1 base, with 15 bases between. Germline CDR1 SGDLS, CDR2 YYNGEE. The CDR3 DNA follows: TGTGCCAGCAGCGTCCGCTCCGGGACACCCCAAGAGACCCAGTACTTC. Protein sequence: CASSVRSGTPQETQYF.

The CDR3 loop reads CASRTQGGRGETQYF. The CDR3 bases are TGTGCCAGCAGGACACAGGGGGGAAGGGGGGAGACCCAGTACTTC. The chain has TRBV7-2 and TRBJ2-5; 8 bases align to TRBD1. Looked up from germline, CDR1 is SGHTA and CDR2 is FQGNSA. V was clipped by 6 bases and J by 5 bases; unmatched bases: 11. The CDR3 runs 15 residues.

The chain couples TRBV10-3 to TRBJ2-7, with 10 nucleotides matching TRBD1. CDR3 length: 13 amino acids. V gave up 10 bases and J gave up 5 bases; unmatched junction bases: 8. Germline-derived CDR1 and CDR2 are ENHRY and SYGVKD. The CDR3 region has the DNA TGTGCCACCACCCCGGACAGGGGGGACGAGCAGTACTTC. Translation gives CATTPDRGDEQYF.

The chain uses TRBV7-3 and TRBJ1-2; the match to TRBD1 covers 9 bases. The J segment lost 5 bases and the V segment lost 5 bases, leaving 12 bases of the junction unmatched. Germline V CDR1 and CDR2: SGHTA, FQGTGA. This CDR3 region has 16 residues. The CDR3 DNA sequence: TGTGCCAGCAGCCCGTGGGGCACAGGGGGCCCATATGGCTACACCTTC. Amino acids: CASSPWGTGGPYGYTF.

The rearrangement joins TRBV5-4 to TRBJ1-4; 10 nucleotides align to TRBD1. Germline V gene lookup returns CDR1 SGHNT and CDR2 YYREEE (reference sequence). After removal of 4 bases from V and 6 bases from J, the junction contained 6 bases not matched to a gene. The CDR3 is 15 amino acids. The CDR3 is CASSPTGTGDEKLFF. The CDR3 DNA is TGTGCCAGCAGCCCGACCGGGACAGGGGATGAAAAACTGTTTTTT.

The chain uses TRBV6-8 and TRBJ2-4, with 10 nucleotides matching TRBD2. The germline V gene encodes CDR1 MNHGY and CDR2 SAAAGT. After removal of 5 bases from V and 7 bases from J, the junction contained 5 bases not matched to a gene. The CDR3 contains 14 residues. The CDR3 reads CASSLGLAENIQYF. The DNA of the CDR3 is TGTGCCAGCAGTCTAGGACTAGCGGAGAACATTCAGTACTTC.

The rearrangement uses TRBV19 and TRBJ2-1, with D perhaps TRBD1 (5 bases). The CDR3 loop spans 13 amino acids. Deletions cut 9 bases from V and 3 bases from J, with 12 bases between. Germline V gene lookup returns CDR1 LNHDA and CDR2 SQIVND (reference sequence). The CDR3 nucleotides read TGTGCCAGCAGGGTGTCCGTCTACAATGAGCAGTTCTTC. Translating gives CASRVSVYNEQFF.

CDR3 sequence (DNA): TGCGCCAGCAGCCAACTCGTGGCTAGCGGGCCACCAGATACGCAGTATTTT. Translating gives CASSQLVASGPPDTQYF. V is TRBV4-1 and J is TRBJ2-3; TRBD2 aligns across 8 bases. Germline V gives CDR1 MGHRA, CDR2 YSYEKL. Germline trimming cut 2 bases from V and 4 bases from J; bases unmatched to any gene: 11. This CDR3 has 17 residues.

The chain has TRBV9 and TRBJ1-4; 7 nucleotides align to TRBD1. With V trimmed by 0 bases and J by 0 bases, 2 bases remained unmatched. The CDR3 spans 16 residues. The germline V gene encodes CDR1 SGDLS and CDR2 YYNGEE. The CDR3 coding sequence is TGTGCCAGCAGCGTAGGAGGGACAGCAACTAATGAAAAACTGTTTTTT. Translating it yields CASSVGGTATNEKLFF.

CDR3 nucleotides: TGTGCCAGCAGCTTATTGGGGACAGGAGAGTATAATTCACCCCTCCACTTT. This sequence encodes CASSLLGTGEYNSPLHF. J is TRBJ1-6 and V is TRBV7-9, with TRBD1 matching 8 bases. This CDR3 is built from 17 residues. Germline V lookup: CDR1 SEHNR, CDR2 FQNEAQ (reference sequence). The ends lost 2 bases at V and 4 bases at J; junction bases unmatched: 7.

J is TRBJ1-1 and V is TRBV19; TRBD1 agrees at 7 bases. The CDR3 runs to 15 residues. Germline V CDR1 and CDR2: LNHDA, SQIVND (reference sequence). V gave up 6 bases and J gave up 1 base; unmatched junction bases: 8. CDR3 in amino acids: CASRDDRAGNTEAFF. The CDR3 coding sequence is TGTGCCAGTAGGGACGACAGGGCTGGGAACACTGAAGCTTTCTTT.

J is TRBJ2-5 and V is TRBV5-1; D possibly corresponds to TRBD2 (6 bases). V dropped 1 base and J dropped 4 bases, with 8 bases sitting between them. The CDR3 is made up of 13 amino acids. The V gene's germline CDR1 is SGHRS and CDR2 YFSETQ. CDR3 protein: CASSLNGRETQYF. Written as DNA, the CDR3 is TGCGCCAGCAGCTTGAACGGGAGAGAGACCCAGTACTTC.

This clone was observed once. V gene TRBV5-1 combines with J gene TRBJ2-1, with D tentatively TRBD2 (5 bases). V was clipped by 4 bases and J by 4 bases, with 9 bases between them. CDR1 is SGHRS, CDR2 YFSETQ, per germline. This CDR3 spans 13 amino acids. Written as DNA, the CDR3 is TGCGCCAGCAGCGCCGGACTTTACAATGAGCAGTTCTTC. It is translated as CASSAGLYNEQFF.

This clone was observed a handful of times. The chain couples TRBV11-3 to TRBJ2-7; 11 bases align to TRBD2. In germline, CDR1 is SGHNT, CDR2 YENEEA. This CDR3 spans 16 amino acids. The V segment lost 4 bases and the J segment 2 bases; nucleotides outside the gene matches: 7. The CDR3 sequence is CASSYRLAGQAYEQYF. The CDR3 nucleotides read TGTGCCAGCAGCTACCGACTAGCGGGACAGGCCTACGAGCAGTACTTC.